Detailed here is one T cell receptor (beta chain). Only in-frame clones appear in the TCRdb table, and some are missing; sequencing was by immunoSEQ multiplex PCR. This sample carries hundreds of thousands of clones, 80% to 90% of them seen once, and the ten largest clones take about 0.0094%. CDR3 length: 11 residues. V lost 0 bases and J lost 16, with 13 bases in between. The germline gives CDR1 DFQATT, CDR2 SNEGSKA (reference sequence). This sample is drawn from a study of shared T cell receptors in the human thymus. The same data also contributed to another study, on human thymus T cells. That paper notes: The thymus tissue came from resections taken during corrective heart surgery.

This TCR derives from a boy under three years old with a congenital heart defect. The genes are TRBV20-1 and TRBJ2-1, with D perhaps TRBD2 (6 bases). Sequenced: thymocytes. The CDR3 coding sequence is TGCAGTGCTAGAGATGTGGGACTTGAATTCTTC. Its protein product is CSARDVGLEFF.